A selection of T cell receptor beta chains follows, all from one sample in a study of blood T cells in healthy people across ages. A single record per CDR3 protein comes from TCRdb applying MiXCR to the 5' RACE reads. The repertoire holds 1.5 million to 1.9 million distinct CDR3 sequences, with roughly 43% as singletons. The material sequenced was blood. Source of these receptors: a woman younger than 30 in good health. The CDR3 runs from the conserved cysteine through the conserved F or W. Each record gives: V gene, D gene, CDR3 length, J gene, CDR3 protein. A D gene is named only where the DNA matches it firmly.

v_call: TRBV19
d_call: NA
cdr3_length: 13
j_call: TRBJ2-7
cdr3_aa: CASSIGRRYEQYF

v_call: TRBV29-1
d_call: NA
cdr3_length: 11
j_call: TRBJ2-3
cdr3_aa: CSVAFTDTQYF

v_call: TRBV29-1
d_call: NA
cdr3_length: 13
j_call: TRBJ1-1
cdr3_aa: CSVGGRAITEAFF

v_call: TRBV20-1
d_call: TRBD2
cdr3_length: 13
j_call: TRBJ2-1
cdr3_aa: CSARMTSMNEQFF

v_call: TRBV2
d_call: NA
cdr3_length: 16
j_call: TRBJ2-1
cdr3_aa: CASNPGHLSSYNEQFF

v_call: TRBV3-1
d_call: NA
cdr3_length: 13
j_call: TRBJ1-2
cdr3_aa: CASSQARARGYTF

v_call: TRBV7-9
d_call: TRBD2
cdr3_length: 16
j_call: TRBJ2-7
cdr3_aa: CASSPDLAGNSYEQYF

v_call: TRBV7-9
d_call: NA
cdr3_length: 13
j_call: TRBJ1-2
cdr3_aa: CASSATGRPRYTF

v_call: TRBV5-1
d_call: NA
cdr3_length: 14
j_call: TRBJ2-7
cdr3_aa: CASSPNAGAYEQYF

v_call: TRBV12-3/TRBV12-4
d_call: NA
cdr3_length: 13
j_call: TRBJ1-3
cdr3_aa: CAWNRASGNTIYF

v_call: TRBV5-6
d_call: TRBD1
cdr3_length: 15
j_call: TRBJ1-5
cdr3_aa: CASSWTGSVAQPQHF

v_call: TRBV20-1
d_call: NA
cdr3_length: 14
j_call: TRBJ2-7
cdr3_aa: CSARVRIARDEQYF

v_call: TRBV7-2
d_call: NA
cdr3_length: 14
j_call: TRBJ1-2
cdr3_aa: CASSPGEEGYGYTF

v_call: TRBV10-3
d_call: NA
cdr3_length: 14
j_call: TRBJ1-2
cdr3_aa: CAISESAEFYGYTF

v_call: TRBV18
d_call: NA
cdr3_length: 16
j_call: TRBJ2-1
cdr3_aa: CASSPGNRDLYNEQFF

v_call: TRBV28
d_call: NA
cdr3_length: 13
j_call: TRBJ1-2
cdr3_aa: CASRRSFSYGYTF

v_call: TRBV5-6
d_call: TRBD2
cdr3_length: 16
j_call: TRBJ2-1
cdr3_aa: CASSSPGLGSYNGQFF